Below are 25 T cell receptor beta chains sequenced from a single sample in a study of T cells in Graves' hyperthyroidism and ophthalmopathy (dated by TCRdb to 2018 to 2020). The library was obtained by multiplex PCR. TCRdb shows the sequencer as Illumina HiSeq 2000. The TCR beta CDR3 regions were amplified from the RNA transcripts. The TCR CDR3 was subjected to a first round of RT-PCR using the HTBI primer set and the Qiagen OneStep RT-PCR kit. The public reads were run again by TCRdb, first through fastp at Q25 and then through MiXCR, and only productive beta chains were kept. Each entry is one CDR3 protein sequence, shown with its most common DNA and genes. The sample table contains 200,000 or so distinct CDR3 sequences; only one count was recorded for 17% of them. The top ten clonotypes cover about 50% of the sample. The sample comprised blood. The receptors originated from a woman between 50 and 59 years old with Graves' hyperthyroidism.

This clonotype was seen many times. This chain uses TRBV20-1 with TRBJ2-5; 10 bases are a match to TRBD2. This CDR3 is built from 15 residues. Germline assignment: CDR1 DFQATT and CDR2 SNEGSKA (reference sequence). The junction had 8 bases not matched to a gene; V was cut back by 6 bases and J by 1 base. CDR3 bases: TGCAGTGCAATTGGGACTAGCGCTTTCCAAGAGACCCAGTACTTC. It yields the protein CSAIGTSAFQETQYF.

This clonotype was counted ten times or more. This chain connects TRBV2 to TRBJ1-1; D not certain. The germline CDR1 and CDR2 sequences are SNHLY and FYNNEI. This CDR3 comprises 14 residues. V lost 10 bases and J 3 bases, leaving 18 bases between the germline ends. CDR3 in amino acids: CANSGEVGDTEAFF. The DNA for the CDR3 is TGTGCCAACAGCGGGGAGGTTGGGGACACTGAAGCTTTCTTT.

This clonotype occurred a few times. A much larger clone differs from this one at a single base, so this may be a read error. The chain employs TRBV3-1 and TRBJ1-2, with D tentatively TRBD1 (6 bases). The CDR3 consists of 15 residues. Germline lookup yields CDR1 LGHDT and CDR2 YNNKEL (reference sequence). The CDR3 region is CASSQAGTRITGCTF. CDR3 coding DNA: TGTGCCAGCAGCCAAGCCGGGACACGGATCACTGGCTGCACCTTC.

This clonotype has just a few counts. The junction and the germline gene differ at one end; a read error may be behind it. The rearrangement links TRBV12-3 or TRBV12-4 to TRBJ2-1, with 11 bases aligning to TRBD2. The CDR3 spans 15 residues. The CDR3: CASSRGTSGNNGQFF. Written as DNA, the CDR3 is TGTGCCAGCAGCCGAGGGACTAGCGGAAACAATGGGCAGTTCTTC.

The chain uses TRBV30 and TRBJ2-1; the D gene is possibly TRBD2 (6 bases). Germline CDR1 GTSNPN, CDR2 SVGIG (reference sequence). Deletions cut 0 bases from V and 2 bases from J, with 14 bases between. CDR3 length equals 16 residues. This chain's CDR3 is CAWSVGLARPYNEQFF. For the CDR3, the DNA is TGTGCCTGGAGTGTAGGTCTAGCGAGACCCTACAATGAGCAGTTCTTC. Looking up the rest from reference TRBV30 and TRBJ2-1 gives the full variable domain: SQTIHQWPATLVQPVGSPLSLECTVEGTSNPNLYWYRQAAGRGLQLLFYSVGIGQISSEVPQNLSASRPQDRQFILSSKKLLLSDSGFYLCAWSVGLARPYNEQFFGPGTRLTVL.

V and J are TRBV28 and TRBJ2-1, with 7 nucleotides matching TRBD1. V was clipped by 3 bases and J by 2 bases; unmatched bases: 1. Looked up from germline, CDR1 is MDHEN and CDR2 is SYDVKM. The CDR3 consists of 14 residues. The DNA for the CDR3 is TGTGCCAGCAGTTTGACAGGGCCCTACAATGAGCAGTTCTTC. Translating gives CASSLTGPYNEQFF.

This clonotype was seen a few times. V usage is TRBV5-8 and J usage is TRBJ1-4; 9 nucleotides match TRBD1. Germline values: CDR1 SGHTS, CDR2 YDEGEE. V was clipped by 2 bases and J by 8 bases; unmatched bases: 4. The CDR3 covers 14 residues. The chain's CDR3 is CASSLPGQGEKLFF. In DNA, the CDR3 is TGTGCCAGCAGCTTACCGGGACAGGGCGAAAAACTGTTTTTT. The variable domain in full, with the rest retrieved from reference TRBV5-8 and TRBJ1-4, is EAGVTQSPTHLIKTRGQQATLRCSPISGHTSVYWYQQALGLGLQFLLWYDEGEERNRGNFPPRFSGRQFPNYSSELNVNALELEDSALYLCASSLPGQGEKLFFGSGTQLSVL.

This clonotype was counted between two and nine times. DNA for the CDR3: TGTGCCAGCAGCTTAGTTGTGCAGAGGGAGCAGTACTTC. Amino acids: CASSLVVQREQYF. V is TRBV13 and J is TRBJ2-7; D is undetermined. The germline CDR1 and CDR2 sequences are PRHDT and FYEKMQ (reference sequence). This CDR3 is built from 13 residues. V dropped 1 base and J dropped 7 bases, with 11 bases sitting between them.

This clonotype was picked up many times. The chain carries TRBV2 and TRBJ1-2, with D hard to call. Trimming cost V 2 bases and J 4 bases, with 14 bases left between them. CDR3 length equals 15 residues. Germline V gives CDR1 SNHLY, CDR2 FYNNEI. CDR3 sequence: CASSEYGREGYGYTF. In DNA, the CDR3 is TGTGCCAGCAGTGAATACGGTCGCGAGGGCTATGGCTACACCTTC.

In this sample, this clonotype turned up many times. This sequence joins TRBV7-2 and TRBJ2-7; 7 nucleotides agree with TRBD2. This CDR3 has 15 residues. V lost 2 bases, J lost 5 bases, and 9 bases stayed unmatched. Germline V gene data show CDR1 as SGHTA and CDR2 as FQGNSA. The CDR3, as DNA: TGTGCCAGCAGCTTAATACTAGCGCCAGGCGACGAGCAGTACTTC. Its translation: CASSLILAPGDEQYF. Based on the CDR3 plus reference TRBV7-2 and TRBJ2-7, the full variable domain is GAGVSQSPSNKVTEKGKDVELRCDPISGHTALYWYRQSLGQGLEFLIYFQGNSAPDKSGLPSDRFSAERTGGSVSTLTIQRTQQEDSAVYLCASSLILAPGDEQYFGPGTRLTVT.

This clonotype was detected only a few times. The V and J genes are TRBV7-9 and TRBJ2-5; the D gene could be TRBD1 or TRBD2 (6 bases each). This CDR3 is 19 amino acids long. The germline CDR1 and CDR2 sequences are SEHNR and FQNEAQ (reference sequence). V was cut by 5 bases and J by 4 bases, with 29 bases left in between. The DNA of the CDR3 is TGTGCCAGCAGCGCCGGCCCTCTGGGCGGGACACTCACAGGAGAGACCCAGTACTTC. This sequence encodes CASSAGPLGGTLTGETQYF.

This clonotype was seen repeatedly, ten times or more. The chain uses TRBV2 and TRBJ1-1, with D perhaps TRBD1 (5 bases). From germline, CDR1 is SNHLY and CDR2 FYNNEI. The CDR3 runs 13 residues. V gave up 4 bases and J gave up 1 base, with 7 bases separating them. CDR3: CASSGGRNTEAFF. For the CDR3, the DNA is TGTGCCAGCAGTGGGGGCAGGAACACTGAAGCTTTCTTT.

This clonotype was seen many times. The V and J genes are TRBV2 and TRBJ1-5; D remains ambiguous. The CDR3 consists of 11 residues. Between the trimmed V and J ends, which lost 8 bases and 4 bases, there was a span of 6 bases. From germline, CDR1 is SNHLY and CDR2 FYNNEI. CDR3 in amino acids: CASGGNQPQHF. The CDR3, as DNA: TGTGCCAGCGGAGGGAATCAGCCCCAGCATTTT.

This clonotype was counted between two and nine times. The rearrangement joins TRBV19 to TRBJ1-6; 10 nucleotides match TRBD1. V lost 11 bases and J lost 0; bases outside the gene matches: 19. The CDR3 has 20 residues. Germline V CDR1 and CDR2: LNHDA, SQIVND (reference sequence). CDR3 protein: CAGSTRDRGGRSSYNSPLHF. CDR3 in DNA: TGTGCCGGCTCTACCCGGGACAGGGGAGGTCGGAGCTCCTATAATTCACCCCTCCACTTT.

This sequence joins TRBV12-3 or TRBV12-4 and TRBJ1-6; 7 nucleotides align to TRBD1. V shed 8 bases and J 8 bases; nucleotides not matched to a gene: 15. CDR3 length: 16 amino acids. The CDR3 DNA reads TGTGCCAGCCGCCAAGGGGGCTACGGCGGGCATTCACCCCTCCACTTT. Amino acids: CASRQGGYGGHSPLHF.

The DNA of the CDR3 is TGTGCCAGCAGTTTTTTGATGTTGGACACGTCAGGAGAGACCCAGTACTTC. Protein sequence: CASSFLMLDTSGETQYF. V gene TRBV12-3 or TRBV12-4 combines with J gene TRBJ2-5; D is possibly TRBD1 (5 bases). The V end lost 3 bases, the J end lost 4 bases, and 21 bases lay between the germline ends. The CDR3 spans 17 residues.

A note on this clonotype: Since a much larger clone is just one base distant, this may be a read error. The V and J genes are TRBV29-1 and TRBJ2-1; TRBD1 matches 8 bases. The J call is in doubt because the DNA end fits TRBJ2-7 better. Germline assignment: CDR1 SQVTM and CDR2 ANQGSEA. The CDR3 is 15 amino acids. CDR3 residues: CSVPRTGSSYNEQYF. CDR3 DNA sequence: TGCAGCGTGCCAAGGACAGGGAGCTCCTACAATGAGCAGTACTTC.

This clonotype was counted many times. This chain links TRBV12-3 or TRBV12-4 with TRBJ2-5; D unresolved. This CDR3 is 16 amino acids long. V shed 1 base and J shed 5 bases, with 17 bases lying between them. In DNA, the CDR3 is TGTGCCAGCAGTTTAGGGTCAGCGTCACTGGGGGAGACCCAGTACTTC. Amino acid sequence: CASSLGSASLGETQYF.

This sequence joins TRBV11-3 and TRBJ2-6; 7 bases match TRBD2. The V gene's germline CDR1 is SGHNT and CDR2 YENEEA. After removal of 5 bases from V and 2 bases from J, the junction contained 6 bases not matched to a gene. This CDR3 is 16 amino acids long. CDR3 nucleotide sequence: TGTGCCAGCAGCCCAGGGAGGGGAGCTGGGGCCAACGTCCTGACTTTC. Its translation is CASSPGRGAGANVLTF.

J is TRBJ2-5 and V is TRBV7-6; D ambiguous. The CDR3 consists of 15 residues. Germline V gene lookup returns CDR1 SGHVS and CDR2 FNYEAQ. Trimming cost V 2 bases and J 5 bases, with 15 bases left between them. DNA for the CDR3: TGTGCCAGCAGCTTATCCGGGCTAGGGCCGGAGACCCAGTACTTC. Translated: CASSLSGLGPETQYF. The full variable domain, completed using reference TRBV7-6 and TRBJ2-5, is GAGVSQSPRYKVTKRGQDVALRCDPISGHVSLYWYRQALGQGPEFLTYFNYEAQQDKSGLPNDRFSAERPEGSISTLTIQRTEQRDSAMYRCASSLSGLGPETQYFGPGTRLLVL.

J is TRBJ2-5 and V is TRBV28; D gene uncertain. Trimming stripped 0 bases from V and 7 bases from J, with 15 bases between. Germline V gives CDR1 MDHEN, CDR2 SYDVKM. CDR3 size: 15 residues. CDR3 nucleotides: TGTGCCAGCAGTTTATGGTTGTTAGGGAAAGCGACCCAGTACTTC. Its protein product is CASSLWLLGKATQYF.

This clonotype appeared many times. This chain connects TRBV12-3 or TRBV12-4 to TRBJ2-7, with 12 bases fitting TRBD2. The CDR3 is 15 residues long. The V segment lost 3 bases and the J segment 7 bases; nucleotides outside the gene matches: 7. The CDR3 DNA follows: TGTGCCAGCAGTTTTTTGACTAGCGGGAGTGGAGAGCAGTACTTC. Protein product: CASSFLTSGSGEQYF.

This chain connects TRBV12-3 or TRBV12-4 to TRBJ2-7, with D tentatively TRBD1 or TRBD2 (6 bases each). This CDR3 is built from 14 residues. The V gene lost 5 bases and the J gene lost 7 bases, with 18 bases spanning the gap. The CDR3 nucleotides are TGTGCCAGCAGTCGGCGGGACAATGAAAAGGAGCAGTACTTC. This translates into CASSRRDNEKEQYF.

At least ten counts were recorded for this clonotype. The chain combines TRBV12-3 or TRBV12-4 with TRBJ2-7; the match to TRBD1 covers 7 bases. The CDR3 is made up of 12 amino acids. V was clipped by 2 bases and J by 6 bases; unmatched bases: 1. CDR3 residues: CASSLPGGEQYF. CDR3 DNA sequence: TGTGCCAGCAGTTTACCAGGGGGCGAGCAGTACTTC.

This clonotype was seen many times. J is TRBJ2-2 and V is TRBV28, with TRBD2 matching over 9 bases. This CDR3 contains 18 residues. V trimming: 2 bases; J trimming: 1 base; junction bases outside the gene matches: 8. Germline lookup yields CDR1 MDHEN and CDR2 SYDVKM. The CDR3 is CASSLRPLAGLNTGELFF. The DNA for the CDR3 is TGTGCCAGCAGTTTACGGCCCCTAGCGGGGCTGAACACCGGGGAGCTGTTTTTT.